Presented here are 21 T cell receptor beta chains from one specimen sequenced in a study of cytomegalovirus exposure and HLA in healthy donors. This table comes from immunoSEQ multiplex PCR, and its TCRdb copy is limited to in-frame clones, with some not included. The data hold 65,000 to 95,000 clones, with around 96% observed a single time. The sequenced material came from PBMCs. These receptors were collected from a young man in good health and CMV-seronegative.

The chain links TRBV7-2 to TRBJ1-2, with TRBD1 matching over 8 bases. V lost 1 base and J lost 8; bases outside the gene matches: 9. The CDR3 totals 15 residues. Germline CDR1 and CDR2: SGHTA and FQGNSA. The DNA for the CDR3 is TGTGCCAGCAGCTTAGAGGTCCAGGGGGCGAGAGGCTACACCTTC. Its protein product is CASSLEVQGARGYTF.

As DNA, the CDR3 is TGCAGCGTCCCGGGGTCCCCTAACTATGGCTACACCTTC. Translation: CSVPGSPNYGYTF. The chain combines TRBV29-1 with TRBJ1-2; D is undetermined. CDR3 size: 13 residues. Germline assignment: CDR1 SQVTM and CDR2 ANQGSEA. V was cut by 6 bases and J by 0 bases, with 11 bases left in between.

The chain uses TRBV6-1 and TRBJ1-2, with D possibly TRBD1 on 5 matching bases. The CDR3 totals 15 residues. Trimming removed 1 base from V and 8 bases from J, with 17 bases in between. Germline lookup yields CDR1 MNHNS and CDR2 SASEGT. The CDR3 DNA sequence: TGTGCCAGCAGTGAAGGAGGGACGGGGGTGAGGGGCTACACCTTC. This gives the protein CASSEGGTGVRGYTF.

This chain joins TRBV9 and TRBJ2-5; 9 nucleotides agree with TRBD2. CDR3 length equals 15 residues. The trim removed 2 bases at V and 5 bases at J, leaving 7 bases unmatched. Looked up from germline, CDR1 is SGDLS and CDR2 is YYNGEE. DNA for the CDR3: TGTGCCAGCAGCGTCTGGCGGGGGGGCAGGGAGACCCAGTACTTC. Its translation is CASSVWRGGRETQYF.

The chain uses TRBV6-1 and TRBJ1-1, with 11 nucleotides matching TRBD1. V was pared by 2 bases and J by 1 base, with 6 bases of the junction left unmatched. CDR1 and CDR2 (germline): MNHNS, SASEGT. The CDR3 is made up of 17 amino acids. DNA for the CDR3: TGTGCCAGCAGTGAATTGGACAGGGGGCTCTCGAACACTGAAGCTTTCTTT. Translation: CASSELDRGLSNTEAFF.

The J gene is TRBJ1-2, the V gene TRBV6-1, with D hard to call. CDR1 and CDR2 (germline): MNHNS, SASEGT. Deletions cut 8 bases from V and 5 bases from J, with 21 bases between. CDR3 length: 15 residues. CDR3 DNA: TGTGCCAGCTATGGAGCGGGAATCGTTCGGTATGGCTACACCTTC. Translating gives CASYGAGIVRYGYTF.

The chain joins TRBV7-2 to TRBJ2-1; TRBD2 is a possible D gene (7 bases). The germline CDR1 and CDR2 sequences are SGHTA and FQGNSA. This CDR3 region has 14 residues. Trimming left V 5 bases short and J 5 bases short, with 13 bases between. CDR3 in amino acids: CASSQRGGHNEQFF. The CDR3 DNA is TGTGCCAGCAGCCAAAGGGGGGGGCACAATGAGCAGTTCTTC.

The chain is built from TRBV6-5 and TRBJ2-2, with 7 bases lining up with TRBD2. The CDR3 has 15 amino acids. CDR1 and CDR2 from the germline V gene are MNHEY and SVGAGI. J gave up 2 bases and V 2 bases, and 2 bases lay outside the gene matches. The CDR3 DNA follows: TGTGCCAGCAGTTACGGGAGGGGAAACACCGGGGAGCTGTTTTTT. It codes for CASSYGRGNTGELFF.

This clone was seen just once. CDR3 nucleotides: TGCGCCAGCAGCCATTGGATGCAGGGGGGCACTGAAGCTTTCTTT. Its translation is CASSHWMQGGTEAFF. The rearrangement links TRBV4-1 to TRBJ1-1; the match to TRBD1 covers 7 bases. J lost 4 bases, V lost 3 bases, and 8 bases had no gene match. Germline CDR1 reads MGHRA; CDR2 reads YSYEKL. This CDR3 spans 15 amino acids.

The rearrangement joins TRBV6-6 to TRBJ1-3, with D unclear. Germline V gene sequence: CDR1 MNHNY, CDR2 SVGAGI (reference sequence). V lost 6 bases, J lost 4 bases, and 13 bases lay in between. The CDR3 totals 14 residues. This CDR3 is CASSPGLAGNTIYF. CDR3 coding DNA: TGTGCCAGCAGCCCAGGCCTGGCAGGAAACACCATATATTTT.

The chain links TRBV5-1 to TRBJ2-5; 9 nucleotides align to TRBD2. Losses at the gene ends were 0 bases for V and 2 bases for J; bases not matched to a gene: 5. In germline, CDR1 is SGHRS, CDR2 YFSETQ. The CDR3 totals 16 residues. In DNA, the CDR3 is TGCGCCAGCAGCTTGGATAGCGGGGGAGCACAAGAGACCCAGTACTTC. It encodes CASSLDSGGAQETQYF.

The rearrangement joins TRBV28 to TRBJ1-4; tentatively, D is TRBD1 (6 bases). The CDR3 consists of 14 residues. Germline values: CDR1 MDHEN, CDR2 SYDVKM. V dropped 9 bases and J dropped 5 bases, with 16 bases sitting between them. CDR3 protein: CASSDSTVNEKLFF. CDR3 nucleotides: TGTGCCAGTTCGGACAGCACGGTGAATGAAAAACTGTTTTTT.

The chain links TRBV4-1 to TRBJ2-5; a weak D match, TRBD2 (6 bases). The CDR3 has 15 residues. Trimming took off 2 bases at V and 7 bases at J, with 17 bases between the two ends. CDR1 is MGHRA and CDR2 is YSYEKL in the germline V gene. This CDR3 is CASSQRGVHYGTQYF. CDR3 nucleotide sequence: TGCGCCAGCAGCCAACGCGGGGTTCATTACGGGACCCAGTACTTC.

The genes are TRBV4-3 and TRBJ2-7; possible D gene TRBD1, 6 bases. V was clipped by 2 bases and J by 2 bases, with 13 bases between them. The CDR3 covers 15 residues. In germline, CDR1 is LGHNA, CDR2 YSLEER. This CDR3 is CASSQSRTETYEQYF. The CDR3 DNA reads TGCGCCAGCAGCCAATCTAGGACAGAGACCTACGAGCAGTACTTC.

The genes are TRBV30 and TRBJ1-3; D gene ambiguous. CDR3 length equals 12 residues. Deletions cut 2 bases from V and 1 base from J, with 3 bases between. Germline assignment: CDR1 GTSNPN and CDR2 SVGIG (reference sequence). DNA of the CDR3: TGTGCCTGGAGTCCATCTGGAAACACCATATATTTT. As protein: CAWSPSGNTIYF.

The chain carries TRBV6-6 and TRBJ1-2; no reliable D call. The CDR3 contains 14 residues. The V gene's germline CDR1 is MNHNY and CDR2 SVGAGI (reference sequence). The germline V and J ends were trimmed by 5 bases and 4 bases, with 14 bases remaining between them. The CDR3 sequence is CASSQTPGFYGYTF. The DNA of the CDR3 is TGTGCCAGCAGTCAAACCCCGGGTTTCTATGGCTACACCTTC.

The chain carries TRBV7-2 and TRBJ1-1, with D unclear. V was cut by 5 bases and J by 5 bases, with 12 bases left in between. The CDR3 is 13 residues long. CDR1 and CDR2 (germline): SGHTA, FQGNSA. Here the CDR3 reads CASSPREWTEAFF. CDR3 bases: TGTGCCAGCAGCCCCCGGGAATGGACTGAAGCTTTCTTT.

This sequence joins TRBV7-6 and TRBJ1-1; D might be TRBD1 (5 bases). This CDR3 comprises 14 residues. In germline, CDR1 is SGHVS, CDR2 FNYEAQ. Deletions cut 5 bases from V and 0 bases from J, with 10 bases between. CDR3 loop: CASSPGLLNTEAFF. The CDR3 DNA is TGTGCCAGCAGCCCGGGACTATTGAACACTGAAGCTTTCTTT.

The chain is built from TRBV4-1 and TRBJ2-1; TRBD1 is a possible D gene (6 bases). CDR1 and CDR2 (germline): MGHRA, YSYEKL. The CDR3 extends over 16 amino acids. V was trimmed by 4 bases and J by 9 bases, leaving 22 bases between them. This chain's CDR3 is CASSLLTGFRWGEQFF. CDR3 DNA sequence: TGCGCCAGCAGCCTCCTGACAGGATTCCGTTGGGGTGAGCAGTTCTTC.

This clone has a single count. The CDR3 spells CASSTIAGRQETQYF. CDR3 DNA sequence: TGTGCCAGCAGTACAATAGCGGGTAGACAAGAGACCCAGTACTTC. This chain joins TRBV6-5 and TRBJ2-5; TRBD2 matches at 7 bases. The ends lost 5 bases at V and 2 bases at J; junction bases unmatched: 8. There are 15 residues in the CDR3. Germline V lookup: CDR1 MNHEY, CDR2 SVGAGI.

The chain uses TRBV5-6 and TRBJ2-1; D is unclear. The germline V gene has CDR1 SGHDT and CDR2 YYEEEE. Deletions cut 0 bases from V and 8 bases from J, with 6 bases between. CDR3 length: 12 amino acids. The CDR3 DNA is TGTGCCAGCAGCTTGGGGTCGGATGAGCAGTTCTTC. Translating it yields CASSLGSDEQFF.